One and the same sample provided the 14 T cell receptor beta chains below, sequenced in a study of OX40 agonist ivuxolimab in advanced cancers. TCRdb's table, derived via immunoSEQ multiplex PCR, lists solely in-frame clones and lacks some. The sample contains more than 10,000 clones, 65% to 90% of which appear only once. The specimen comprised CD4+ or CD8+ T cells sorted from blood, sampled in a trial of the OX40 agonist ivuxolimab. These receptors all come from an adult with an advanced solid tumor such as melanoma, head and neck, liver or kidney cancer.

The chain has TRBV11-2 and TRBJ2-5; TRBD1 or TRBD2 may be the D gene (6 bases each). Looked up from germline, CDR1 is SGHAT and CDR2 is FQNNGV. This CDR3 has 16 residues. Trimming took 5 bases from V and 1 from J, leaving 17 bases between them. As DNA, the CDR3 is TGTGCCAGCAGCCTTAGGGGGGCCCGGGGCCAAGAGACCCAGTACTTC. It specifies CASSLRGARGQETQYF.

The rearrangement joins TRBV27 to TRBJ1-2; possibly TRBD1 for D (6 bases). From germline, CDR1 is MNHEY and CDR2 SMNVEV (reference sequence). There are 14 residues in the CDR3. The germline V and J ends were trimmed by 6 bases and 3 bases, with 14 bases remaining between them. CDR3 DNA: TGTGCCAGCAGCCTCGGGGGGCCTCACTATGGCTACACCTTC. This encodes CASSLGGPHYGYTF.

This chain joins TRBV4-1 and TRBJ2-1; 13 positions match TRBD2. V lost 5 bases to trimming and J lost 4 bases; unmatched junction nucleotides: 5. CDR1 and CDR2 (germline): MGHRA, YSYEKL. The CDR3 consists of 16 residues. The CDR3 DNA reads TGCGCCAGCAGCAGGACTAGCGGGAGTGATTACAATGAGCAGTTCTTC. Protein sequence: CASSRTSGSDYNEQFF.

The rearrangement links TRBV19 to TRBJ1-1, with D perhaps TRBD1 (5 bases). Trimming removed 7 bases from V and 4 bases from J, with 10 bases in between. This CDR3 has 12 residues. From germline, CDR1 is LNHDA and CDR2 SQIVND (reference sequence). CDR3 region: CASNEGTTEAFF. CDR3 nucleotides: TGTGCCAGTAATGAGGGGACCACTGAAGCTTTCTTT.

This chain links TRBV19 with TRBJ1-5, with 7 bases identical to TRBD1. CDR3 length equals 13 residues. Germline CDR1 is LNHDA and CDR2 is SQIVND (reference sequence). Germline trimming cut 10 bases from V and 1 base from J; bases unmatched to any gene: 4. In DNA, the CDR3 is TGTGCCACCCAGACAGGGAGCAATCAGCCCCAGCATTTT. Amino acids: CATQTGSNQPQHF.

The chain is built from TRBV6-4 and TRBJ2-3, with a possible D match to TRBD1 (5 bases). CDR3 length: 16 amino acids. Germline-derived CDR1 and CDR2 are MRHNA and SNTAGT. Trimming stripped 2 bases from V and 0 bases from J, with 12 bases between. CDR3 coding DNA: TGTGCCAGCAGTGACACCCTTCACAGGAGCACAGATACGCAGTATTTT. This translates into CASSDTLHRSTDTQYF.

The V and J genes are TRBV4-1 and TRBJ1-5; D not certain. The CDR3 is 13 amino acids. Between the trimmed V and J ends, which lost 4 bases and 3 bases, there was a span of 7 bases. Germline CDR1 and CDR2: MGHRA and YSYEKL. CDR3 in amino acids: CASSLLTNQPQHF. CDR3 DNA: TGCGCCAGCAGCCTGTTGACCAATCAGCCCCAGCATTTT.

V gene TRBV5-5 combines with J gene TRBJ1-5; perhaps TRBD1 as D (5 bases). The CDR3 loop spans 17 amino acids. V lost 0 bases, J lost 3 bases, and 16 bases lay in between. CDR1 SGHKS and CDR2 YYEKEE come from the germline V gene (reference sequence). CDR3 DNA sequence: TGTGCCAGCAGCTTGGGTAGGGGCCTGGATGCCAATCAGCCCCAGCATTTT. Translated: CASSLGRGLDANQPQHF.

The gene calls are TRBV5-1 and TRBJ2-1; the match to TRBD2 covers 8 bases. The CDR3 extends over 13 amino acids. Trimming at V came to 4 bases and at J to 6 bases, leaving 3 bases not matched to a gene. Germline V CDR1 and CDR2: SGHRS, YFSETQ. The CDR3: CASSLGTSNEQFF. The CDR3 bases are TGCGCCAGCAGCCTGGGGACTAGCAATGAGCAGTTCTTC.

The rearrangement links TRBV7-9 to TRBJ2-5, with D perhaps TRBD2 (6 bases). Looked up from germline, CDR1 is SEHNR and CDR2 is FQNEAQ (reference sequence). This CDR3 contains 15 residues. V lost 5 bases and J 3 bases, leaving 16 bases between the germline ends. In nucleotides, the CDR3 is TGTGCCAGCAGCGACGTGGCGGGATATGAAGAGACCCAGTACTTC. This sequence encodes CASSDVAGYEETQYF.

This chain joins TRBV11-1 and TRBJ1-5; TRBD1 is a possible D gene (5 bases). The CDR3 sequence is 18 residues long. Germline CDR1 and CDR2: SGHAT and FQDESV (reference sequence). V was trimmed by 2 bases and J by 0 bases, leaving 17 bases between them. CDR3 DNA: TGTGCCAGCAGCTTATTCGGGCAGGGAGGCAATAGCAATCAGCCCCAGCATTTT. Amino acids: CASSLFGQGGNSNQPQHF.

The rearrangement uses TRBV19 and TRBJ1-1, with D uncertain. Germline CDR1 and CDR2: LNHDA and SQIVND (reference sequence). The CDR3 spans 18 residues. V dropped 4 bases and J dropped 3 bases, with 24 bases sitting between them. This CDR3 reads CASSKWWGDGKPDTEAFF. CDR3 sequence (DNA): TGTGCCAGTAGTAAGTGGTGGGGTGACGGTAAGCCGGACACTGAAGCTTTCTTT.

The chain has TRBV19 and TRBJ1-1; 7 bases are a match to TRBD1. The germline V gene has CDR1 LNHDA and CDR2 SQIVND (reference sequence). The CDR3 runs 15 residues. V shed 10 bases, J shed 4 bases, and the junction held 15 bases outside the gene matches. DNA of the CDR3: TGTGCCACTATCCCATGGGAGACAGGGAGCACTGAAGCTTTCTTT. It specifies CATIPWETGSTEAFF.

The V and J genes are TRBV19 and TRBJ2-1; 10 bases map to TRBD2. V was pared by 6 bases and J by 3 bases, with 2 bases of the junction left unmatched. CDR1 and CDR2 from the germline V gene are LNHDA and SQIVND (reference sequence). CDR3 length: 14 amino acids. The CDR3 region is CASSLAGDYNEQFF. CDR3 sequence (DNA): TGTGCCAGTAGCCTAGCGGGAGACTACAATGAGCAGTTCTTC.